This TCR beta chain derives from a study of vaccination effects on CD4 cells after COVID-19. Before any sequencing was done, the ViraFEST assay used viral peptide pools to expand antigen-specific CD4+ T cells. Isolating CD4+ T cells followed less than 11 days of culture. Documented for the person is a PCR-confirmed SARS-CoV-2 infection occurring between March and December 2020. Sequencing was performed with immunoSEQ multiplex PCR; in TCRdb, only in-frame clones are kept and a portion is missing. This repertoire shows about 27,000 clones, approximately 62% found once; its top ten account for 18%. Concerning this clone: Antigen: not known.

V lost 3 bases and J 8 bases, leaving 14 bases between the germline ends. The CDR3 spans 13 residues. Germline CDR1 is SGHRS and CDR2 is YFSETQ. The genes are TRBV5-1 and TRBJ1-2; D uncertain. This TCR came from a human donor who had a prior SARS-CoV-2 infection. Material: CD4+ T cells from PBMCs cultured with SARS-CoV-2 spike peptides, obtained before COVID-19 vaccination. The CDR3 sequence: CASSYLSTQGYTF. CDR3 in DNA: TGCGCCAGCAGCTACCTCAGTACGCAGGGCTACACCTTC.